These 5 T cell receptor beta chains share one sample of origin, sequenced in a study of blood T cells in healthy people across ages. Primed by a sample-barcoded 5' primer and a J-beta primer mix, a second PCR proceeded for about 6 to 12 cycles. TCRdb re-called the 5' RACE reads through MiXCR, storing one row per CDR3 protein. The table includes some 700,000 distinct CDR3 sequences, 35% to 45% detected once. Sequenced input: blood. The source of these receptors is a woman aged 60-75 years in good health.

The rearrangement uses TRBV12-3 or TRBV12-4 and TRBJ1-4; D is unclear. Deletions cut 3 bases from V and 7 bases from J, with 6 bases between. This CDR3 comprises 12 residues. Written as DNA, the CDR3 is TGTGCCAGCAGTTTTAACGGTGAAAAACTGTTTTTT. It codes for CASSFNGEKLFF.

This clonotype was observed a handful of times. The rearrangement links TRBV20-1 to TRBJ2-1; 10 bases are a match to TRBD2. CDR1 and CDR2 from the germline V gene are DFQATT and SNEGSKA (reference sequence). With 3 bases clipped from V and 5 bases from J, the junction kept 7 bases outside the gene matches. The CDR3 runs 15 residues. CDR3 coding DNA: TGCAGTGCTAGGGAACTAGCGGGATCCCACAATGAGCAGTTCTTC. This translates into CSARELAGSHNEQFF.

The chain uses TRBV5-1 and TRBJ2-3; D uncertain. With 1 base removed from V and 2 bases from J, the gap between germline ends came to 14 bases. The CDR3 runs to 16 residues. Germline CDR1 is SGHRS and CDR2 is YFSETQ. The CDR3 sequence is CASSLPSVGSTDTQYF. CDR3 bases: TGCGCCAGCAGCTTGCCCTCGGTGGGCTCCACAGATACGCAGTATTTT.

This clonotype showed up just a few times. The rearrangement joins TRBV28 to TRBJ2-7; no clear D. The ends were cut back, 6 bases at V and 5 bases at J, with 11 bases in the middle. Germline CDR1 and CDR2: MDHEN and SYDVKM. The CDR3 has 12 amino acids. The CDR3 DNA is TGTGCCAGCAGCCGCGCGTTGGACGAGCAGTACTTC. Translating gives CASSRALDEQYF.

This clonotype has a handful of counts. V gene TRBV10-3 combines with J gene TRBJ1-1; TRBD1 is a possible D gene (5 bases). Germline V lookup: CDR1 ENHRY, CDR2 SYGVKD. The CDR3 is 13 residues long. Trimming removed 4 bases from V and 7 bases from J, with 13 bases in between. This CDR3 reads CAISGVGGGEAFF. The CDR3 bases are TGTGCCATCAGTGGCGTCGGGGGAGGTGAAGCTTTCTTT.